This T cell receptor beta chain derives from a study of blood T cells in healthy people across ages. For this clonotype: What it binds is unknown.

Study-level points and caveats: Strong correlation was found linking TCR beta diversity to naive T cell percentage.

The CDR3 is made up of 15 amino acids. The J segment lost 4 bases and the V segment lost 4 bases, leaving 10 bases of the junction unmatched. In germline, CDR1 is SQVTM, CDR2 ANQGSEA. PBMCs numbering at least 7 million were isolated per sample. Sample-barcoded 5' priming and a J-beta primer mix drove a second PCR of about 6 to 12 cycles. Each cDNA was tagged by a template-switch adaptor containing 12 random nucleotides. TCRdb fed the 5' RACE reads into MiXCR, producing one record per CDR3 protein. The data show 1.5 million to 2 million distinct CDR3 sequences, with around half seen just once and 2.1% held by the top ten.

The TCR originated in a middle-aged woman in good health. The sequencing input was blood. The V gene is TRBV29-1, the J gene TRBJ2-7; TRBD1 aligns across 10 bases. In DNA form, the CDR3 reads TGCAGCGTTGTCCCGGGACAGGGGAGTAAATACGAGCAGTACTTC. It specifies CSVVPGQGSKYEQYF.